What follows is one T cell receptor (beta chain) and its context. The target antigen is unknown. The CDR3 runs to 15 residues. V dropped 0 bases and J dropped 5; count of bases not matched to a gene: 3. Germline CDR1 LGHNA, CDR2 YSLEER. This sample was included in a study of response to subunit inactivated influenza vaccine. General observations from the study: Only a handful of new T cells, the authors suggested, are recruited with each seasonal influenza vaccination.

TCRdb re-derived calls from the RT-PCR reads in MiXCR, one entry per CDR3 protein. The top ten hold 11% of the sample, which has 700,000 to 800,000 distinct CDR3 sequences, approximately 17% seen once. The V and J genes are TRBV4-3 and TRBJ2-3; TRBD1 matches 9 bases. The sample in question was PBMCs from blood, obtained more than 4 days after vaccination. This sequence originates from a man aged 50 or older who received an inactivated influenza vaccine. CDR3 coding DNA: TGCGCCAGCAGCCAAGACGGACAGGGGAAAGATACGCAGTATTTT. This codes for CASSQDGQGKDTQYF.